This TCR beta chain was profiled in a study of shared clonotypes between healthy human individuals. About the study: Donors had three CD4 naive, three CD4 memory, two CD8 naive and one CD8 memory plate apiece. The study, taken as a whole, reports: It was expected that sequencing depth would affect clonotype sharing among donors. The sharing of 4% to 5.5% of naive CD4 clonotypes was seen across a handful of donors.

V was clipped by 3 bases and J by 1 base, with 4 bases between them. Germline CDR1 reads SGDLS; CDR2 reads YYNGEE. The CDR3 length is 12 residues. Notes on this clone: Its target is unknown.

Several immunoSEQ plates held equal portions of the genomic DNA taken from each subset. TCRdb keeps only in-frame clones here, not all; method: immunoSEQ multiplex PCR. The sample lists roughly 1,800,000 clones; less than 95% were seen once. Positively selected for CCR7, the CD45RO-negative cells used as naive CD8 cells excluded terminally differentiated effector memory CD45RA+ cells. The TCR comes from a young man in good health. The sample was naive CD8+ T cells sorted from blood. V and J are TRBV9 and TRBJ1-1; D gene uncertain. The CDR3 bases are TGTGCCAGCAGCGCCCAGAACACTGAAGCTTTCTTT. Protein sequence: CASSAQNTEAFF.